These T cell receptor beta chains were read from a single sample in a study of T cell repertoires in cytomegalovirus infection. The antigens for these receptors are not known. Each CDR3 protein gets one entry after TCRdb re-called the reads with MiXCR. Of about 920,000 distinct CDR3 sequences in the sample, approximately 31% are singletons; the top ten hold 11% to 15%. The specimen comprised cultured CD8+ T cells from PBMCs, sampled from culture after CMV antigen stimulation. Source of these receptors: a human donor in good health (CMV status not recorded). Some clones in this sample may be carry-over from other donors' samples. CDR3s include the opening cysteine and the closing phenylalanine or tryptophan. D genes are given only for firm matches. For some rows the clone size is stated as once, few or many, or as a class when expanded; others skip it.

clone size: NA; J gene: TRBJ1-1; V gene: TRBV6-6; D gene: TRBD1; CDR3 DNA: TGTGCCAGCGCGACAGGGCCCATGAGCACTGAAGCTTTCTTT; CDR3 protein: CASATGPMSTEAFF
clone size: few; J gene: TRBJ1-2; V gene: TRBV7-2; D gene: NA; CDR3 DNA: TGTGCCAGCAGCTTAGAGGCGGCAGCCAGCAACTATGGCTACACCTTC; CDR3 protein: CASSLEAAASNYGYTF
clone size: many; J gene: TRBJ2-1; V gene: TRBV7-6; D gene: TRBD2; CDR3 DNA: TGTGCCAGCAGCTTAAAAGCGGGGGGCTCCTACAATGAGCAGTTCTTC; CDR3 protein: CASSLKAGGSYNEQFF
clone size: few; J gene: TRBJ1-5; V gene: TRBV6-6; D gene: NA; CDR3 DNA: TGTGCCAGCAACCTGGGGGGGGGACGAGATAGCAATCAGCCCCAGCATTTT; CDR3 protein: CASNLGGGRDSNQPQHF
clone size: NA; J gene: TRBJ2-7; V gene: TRBV19; D gene: TRBD1; CDR3 DNA: TGTGCCAGTACCGCCGGGACAGCCGACGCCTTCGAGCAGTACTTC; CDR3 protein: CASTAGTADAFEQYF
clone size: many; J gene: TRBJ2-1; V gene: TRBV28; D gene: NA; CDR3 DNA: TGTGCCAGCAGTGACGGGACTTTGGTGGACAATGAGCAGTTCTTC; CDR3 protein: CASSDGTLVDNEQFF
clone size: NA; J gene: TRBJ1-2; V gene: TRBV12-3/TRBV12-4; D gene: TRBD1; CDR3 DNA: TGTGCCAGCAGTTCGGACAGGGGAGGATGGGGATATGGCTACACCTTC; CDR3 protein: CASSSDRGGWGYGYTF
clone size: few; J gene: TRBJ1-6; V gene: TRBV4-1; D gene: NA; CDR3 DNA: TGCGCCAGCAGCCAGCCAAGGCCACAGGGAAATTCACCCCTCCACTTT; CDR3 protein: CASSQPRPQGNSPLHF
clone size: few; J gene: TRBJ1-6; V gene: TRBV27; D gene: NA; CDR3 DNA: TGTGCCAGCAGTTTATTGGTGGGGGCGGATTCACCCCTCCACTTT; CDR3 protein: CASSLLVGADSPLHF
clone size: NA; J gene: TRBJ1-1; V gene: TRBV6-5; D gene: TRBD1; CDR3 DNA: TGTACCAGCAGGACCAGGGGGCGCAGGGATAGTGAAGCTTTCTTT; CDR3 protein: CTSRTRGRRDSEAFF